Listed here are 2 T cell receptor beta chains from one sample, sequenced in a study of control samples from healthy donors and cancer patients. The assay was immunoSEQ multiplex PCR, and TCRdb's table has in-frame clones only and misses some. The sample contains 95,000 to 130,000 clones, 85% to 90% of which appear only once. Sample: blood. The receptors come from a woman in her sixties or seventies in good health.

The CDR3 region has the DNA TGCGCCAGCAGCTCTGGGACTAGCGGGGGGGTTTACAATGAGCAGTTCTTC. Its translation is CASSSGTSGGVYNEQFF. The genes are TRBV5-1 and TRBJ2-1, with 16 bases identical to TRBD2. The CDR3 runs 17 residues. CDR1 is SGHRS and CDR2 is YFSETQ in the germline V gene. Germline trimming cut 3 bases from V and 4 bases from J; bases unmatched to any gene: 4.

The chain carries TRBV12-3 or TRBV12-4 and TRBJ1-4; D not certain. Trimming cost V 1 base and J 8 bases, with 8 bases left between them. The CDR3 length is 13 residues. Here the CDR3 DNA reads TGTGCCAGCAGTTTAGGGGAGTGGGAAAAACTGTTTTTT. It yields the protein CASSLGEWEKLFF.